The rows below give T cell receptor beta chains drawn from one sample of a study of shared clonotypes between healthy human individuals. Sequenced by immunoSEQ multiplex PCR; TCRdb stores in-frame clones only, minus some. The sample holds about 2 million clones, about 95% seen once. Sequences were obtained from naive CD8+ T cells sorted from blood. Source of these receptors: a man aged 18 to 30 in good health. Both conserved end residues are part of each CDR3. The order of the fields is V gene, J gene, D gene, clone size, CDR3 protein, CDR3 DNA. The D gene is left open where the match is weak. Rows give clone size only sometimes, using once, few, many, or a class for an expanded clone.

V gene: TRBV19; J gene: TRBJ2-3; D gene: TRBD2; clone size: .; CDR3 protein: CASSTVPAGADQYF; CDR3 DNA: TGTGCCAGTAGTACCGTGCCAGCGGGAGCCGATCAGTATTTT
V gene: TRBV7-7; J gene: TRBJ2-5; D gene: .; clone size: .; CDR3 protein: CASSLRGVETQYF; CDR3 DNA: TGTGCTAGCAGCTTACGGGGCGTGGAGACCCAGTACTTC
V gene: TRBV2; J gene: TRBJ2-5; D gene: TRBD2; clone size: .; CDR3 protein: CASSVLAGGRGETQYF; CDR3 DNA: TGTGCCAGCAGCGTACTAGCGGGAGGGAGAGGAGAGACCCAGTACTTC
V gene: TRBV6-4; J gene: TRBJ2-1; D gene: TRBD2; clone size: .; CDR3 protein: CASSDSNGPSGRIDNEQFF; CDR3 DNA: TGTGCCAGCAGTGACTCGAACGGCCCTAGCGGGAGGATCGACAATGAGCAGTTCTTC
V gene: TRBV5-1; J gene: TRBJ2-7; D gene: TRBD2; clone size: .; CDR3 protein: CASQRESSYEQYF; CDR3 DNA: TGCGCCAGTCAGCGGGAGAGCTCCTACGAGCAGTACTTC
V gene: TRBV9; J gene: TRBJ2-5; D gene: TRBD1; clone size: .; CDR3 protein: CASSVWDRVEETQYF; CDR3 DNA: TGTGCCAGCAGCGTTTGGGACAGAGTAGAAGAGACCCAGTACTTC
V gene: TRBV6-5; J gene: TRBJ2-7; D gene: .; clone size: .; CDR3 protein: CASSYGPEQYF; CDR3 DNA: TGTGCCAGCAGTTACGGACCCGAGCAGTACTTC
V gene: TRBV5-4; J gene: TRBJ2-7; D gene: .; clone size: .; CDR3 protein: CASSFRDTEYEQYF; CDR3 DNA: TGTGCCAGCAGCTTCCGGGACACGGAGTACGAGCAGTACTTC
V gene: TRBV4-3; J gene: TRBJ1-2; D gene: TRBD1; clone size: .; CDR3 protein: CASSQGTGAPFNYGYTF; CDR3 DNA: TGCGCCAGCAGCCAAGGGACAGGGGCCCCCTTTAACTATGGCTACACCTTC
V gene: TRBV13; J gene: TRBJ2-7; D gene: .; clone size: .; CDR3 protein: CASSSGRGWEQYF; CDR3 DNA: TGTGCCAGCAGTTCAGGGAGAGGATGGGAGCAGTACTTC
V gene: TRBV13; J gene: TRBJ1-1; D gene: .; clone size: .; CDR3 protein: CASSLEGRTEAFF; CDR3 DNA: TGTGCCAGCAGCTTAGAGGGACGGACTGAAGCTTTCTTT
V gene: TRBV27; J gene: TRBJ2-7; D gene: TRBD2; clone size: once; CDR3 protein: CASSSLSGDYEQYF; CDR3 DNA: TGTGCCAGCAGTTCCCTTAGCGGGGACTACGAGCAGTACTTC
V gene: TRBV10-1; J gene: TRBJ1-6; D gene: TRBD1; clone size: .; CDR3 protein: CASSRGDNSPLHF; CDR3 DNA: TGCGCCAGCAGCAGGGGGGATAATTCACCCCTCCACTTT
V gene: TRBV7-9; J gene: TRBJ1-1; D gene: .; clone size: .; CDR3 protein: CASLGLGTEAFF; CDR3 DNA: TGTGCCAGCTTGGGCCTGGGAACTGAAGCTTTCTTT
V gene: TRBV14; J gene: TRBJ2-7; D gene: TRBD1; clone size: .; CDR3 protein: CASSEAPGGSYEQYF; CDR3 DNA: TGTGCCAGCAGCGAAGCTCCAGGGGGCTCCTACGAGCAGTACTTC
V gene: TRBV29-1; J gene: TRBJ2-6; D gene: TRBD1; clone size: .; CDR3 protein: CSAEDRAGANVLTF; CDR3 DNA: TGCAGCGCCGAAGACAGGGCTGGGGCCAACGTCCTGACTTTC
V gene: TRBV14; J gene: TRBJ2-1; D gene: .; clone size: .; CDR3 protein: CASSQDLTVVSYNEQFF; CDR3 DNA: TGTGCCAGCAGCCAAGATCTTACGGTGGTCTCCTACAATGAGCAGTTCTTC
V gene: TRBV6-6; J gene: TRBJ2-1; D gene: .; clone size: .; CDR3 protein: CASSPAIGEQFF; CDR3 DNA: TGTGCCAGCAGCCCCGCTATTGGGGAGCAGTTCTTC
V gene: TRBV2; J gene: TRBJ2-5; D gene: .; clone size: .; CDR3 protein: CASTTQNQETQYF; CDR3 DNA: TGTGCCAGCACGACTCAAAACCAAGAGACCCAGTACTTC
V gene: TRBV7-3; J gene: TRBJ2-1; D gene: TRBD1; clone size: once; CDR3 protein: CASSYDRGEQFF; CDR3 DNA: TGTGCCAGCAGCTATGACAGGGGTGAGCAGTTCTTC
V gene: TRBV15; J gene: TRBJ2-2; D gene: .; clone size: .; CDR3 protein: CATSKHGGGRDGELFF; CDR3 DNA: TGTGCCACCAGCAAACACGGCGGCGGTCGGGACGGGGAGCTGTTTTTT
V gene: TRBV6-6; J gene: TRBJ2-7; D gene: TRBD1; clone size: .; CDR3 protein: CASRQGAGYEQYF; CDR3 DNA: TGTGCCAGCCGACAGGGGGCGGGCTACGAGCAGTACTTC
V gene: TRBV13; J gene: TRBJ2-2; D gene: TRBD2; clone size: .; CDR3 protein: CASTPLAGRVGELFF; CDR3 DNA: TGTGCCAGCACCCCGCTAGCGGGGAGGGTCGGGGAGCTGTTTTTT
V gene: TRBV19; J gene: TRBJ2-2; D gene: .; clone size: .; CDR3 protein: CASKTDTGELFF; CDR3 DNA: TGTGCCAGCAAAACGGACACCGGGGAGCTGTTTTTT
V gene: TRBV2; J gene: TRBJ1-6; D gene: .; clone size: once; CDR3 protein: CASSGWGYPGNSPLHF; CDR3 DNA: TGTGCCAGCAGTGGCTGGGGGTACCCTGGTAATTCACCCCTCCACTTT
V gene: TRBV7-8; J gene: TRBJ2-2; D gene: .; clone size: .; CDR3 protein: CASSLKILLWDTGELFF; CDR3 DNA: TGTGCCAGCAGCTTAAAAATACTTCTCTGGGACACCGGGGAGCTGTTTTTT